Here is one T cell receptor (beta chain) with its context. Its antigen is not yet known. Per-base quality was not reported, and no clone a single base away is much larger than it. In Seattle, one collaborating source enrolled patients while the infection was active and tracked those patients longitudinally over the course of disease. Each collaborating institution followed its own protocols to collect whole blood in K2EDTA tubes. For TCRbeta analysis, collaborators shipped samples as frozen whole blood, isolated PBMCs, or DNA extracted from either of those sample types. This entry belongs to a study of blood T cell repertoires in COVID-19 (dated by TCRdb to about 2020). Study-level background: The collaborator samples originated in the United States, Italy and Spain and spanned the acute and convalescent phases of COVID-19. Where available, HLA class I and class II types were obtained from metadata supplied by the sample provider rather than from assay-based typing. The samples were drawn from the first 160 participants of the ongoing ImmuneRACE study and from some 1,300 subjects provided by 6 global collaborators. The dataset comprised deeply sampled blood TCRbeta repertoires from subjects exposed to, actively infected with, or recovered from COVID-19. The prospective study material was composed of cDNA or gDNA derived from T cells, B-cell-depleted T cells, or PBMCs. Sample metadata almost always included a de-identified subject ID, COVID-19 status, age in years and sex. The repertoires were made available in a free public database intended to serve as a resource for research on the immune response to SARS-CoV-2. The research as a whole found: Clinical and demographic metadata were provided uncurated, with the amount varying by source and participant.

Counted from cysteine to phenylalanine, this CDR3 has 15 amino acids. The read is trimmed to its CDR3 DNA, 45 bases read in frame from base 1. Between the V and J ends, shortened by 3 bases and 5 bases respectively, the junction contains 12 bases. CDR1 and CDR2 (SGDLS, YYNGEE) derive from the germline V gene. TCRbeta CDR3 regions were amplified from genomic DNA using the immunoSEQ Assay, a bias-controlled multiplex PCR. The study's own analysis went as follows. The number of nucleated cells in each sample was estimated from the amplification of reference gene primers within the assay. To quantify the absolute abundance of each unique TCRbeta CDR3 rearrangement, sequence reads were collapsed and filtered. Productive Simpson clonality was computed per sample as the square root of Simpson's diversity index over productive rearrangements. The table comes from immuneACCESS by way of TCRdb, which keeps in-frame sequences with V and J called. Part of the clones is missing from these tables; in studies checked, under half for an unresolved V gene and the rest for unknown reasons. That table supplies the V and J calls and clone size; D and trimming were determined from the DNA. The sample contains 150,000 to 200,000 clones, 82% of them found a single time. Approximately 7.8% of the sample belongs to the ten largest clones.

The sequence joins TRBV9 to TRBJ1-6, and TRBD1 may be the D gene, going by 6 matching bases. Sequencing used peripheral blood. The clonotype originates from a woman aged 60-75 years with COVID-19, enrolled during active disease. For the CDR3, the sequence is CASSARTENNSPLHF. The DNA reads TGTGCCAGCAGCGCCCGGACAGAAAATAATTCACCCCTCCACTTT. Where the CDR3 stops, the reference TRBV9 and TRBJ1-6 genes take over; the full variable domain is DSGVTQTPKHLITATGQRVTLRCSPRSGDLSVYWYQQSLDQGLQFLIQYYNGEERAKGNILERFSAQQFPDLHSELNLSSLELGDSALYFCASSARTENNSPLHFGNGTRLTVT.